Shown below are 15 T cell receptor beta chains from a single sample sequenced in a study of response to subunit inactivated influenza vaccine listed by TCRdb under 2018. The method was RT-PCR. The instrument given in TCRdb is Illumina HiSeq 2500. TCRdb passed the public sequencing reads through fastp at Q25 and MiXCR, retaining productive beta sequences. Rows matching on CDR3 protein sequence are summarized as one entry with the most common DNA and genes. The sample yields 490,000 or so distinct CDR3 sequences; about 7.6% were counted once. The leading ten clones occupy approximately 12% of the sample. The material was PBMCs from blood, obtained roughly 24 months after vaccination. These receptors all come from a man in his fifties or sixties who received an inactivated influenza vaccine. Donor details come from another sample of the same person, matched by shared clones.

This clonotype has more than one count but fewer than ten. CDR3 bases: TGTGCCAGCAGACGTATGGACAGGAAGCCTGAAGCTTTCTTT. Amino acid sequence: CASRRMDRKPEAFF. The V call is TRBV3-1, the J call TRBJ1-1; 7 nucleotides line up with TRBD1. This CDR3 has 14 residues. Looked up from germline, CDR1 is LGHDT and CDR2 is YNNKEL (reference sequence). V gave up 6 bases and J gave up 6 bases; unmatched junction bases: 10.

This clonotype was recorded at least ten times. V and J are TRBV5-1 and TRBJ1-2; no clear D gene. The CDR3 covers 15 residues. Germline CDR1 is SGHRS and CDR2 is YFSETQ. V lost 0 bases and J lost 0, with 9 bases in between. The CDR3 region is CASSLDARSNYGYTF. Written as DNA, the CDR3 is TGCGCCAGCAGCTTGGACGCCAGATCTAACTATGGCTACACCTTC.

This clonotype was detected many times. The chain recombines TRBV29-1 with TRBJ2-5, with unresolved D. The CDR3 runs to 12 residues. V was trimmed by 5 bases and J by 2 bases, leaving 9 bases between them. Looked up from germline, CDR1 is SQVTM and CDR2 is ANQGSEA. CDR3 sequence: CSVKRRQETQYF. CDR3 nucleotides: TGCAGCGTTAAGAGGAGACAAGAGACCCAGTACTTC.

This clonotype was recorded a few times. V usage is TRBV7-6 and J usage is TRBJ2-7; D perhaps matches TRBD2 (6 bases). The CDR3 runs to 16 residues. Trimming pared 1 base from V and 3 bases from J, leaving 16 bases between. Germline lookup yields CDR1 SGHVS and CDR2 FNYEAQ. CDR3 protein: CASSLVSVAAGYEQYF. The CDR3 bases are TGTGCCAGCAGCTTAGTCAGCGTAGCGGCGGGCTACGAGCAGTACTTC.

The chain is built from TRBV2 and TRBJ2-3; D uncertain. In germline, CDR1 is SNHLY, CDR2 FYNNEI. V lost 6 bases to trimming and J lost 2 bases, with 9 bases between them. This CDR3 is built from 13 residues. This chain's CDR3 is CASRKTYTDTQYF. The CDR3 region has the DNA TGTGCCAGCAGGAAAACCTACACAGATACGCAGTATTTT.

The V gene is TRBV7-9, the J gene TRBJ2-4, with D possibly TRBD1 on 6 matching bases. CDR1 SEHNR and CDR2 FQNEAQ come from the germline V gene (reference sequence). The length of the CDR3 is 15 residues. Trimming took 4 bases from V and 0 from J, leaving 10 bases between them. CDR3 residues: CASSSQGIAKNIQYF. Here the CDR3 DNA reads TGTGCCAGCAGCTCACAGGGAATAGCCAAAAACATTCAGTACTTC. Filled out from reference TRBV7-9 and TRBJ2-4, the complete variable domain reads DTGVSQNPRHKITKRGQNVTFRCDPISEHNRLYWYRQTLGQGPEFLTYFQNEAQLEKSRLLSDRFSAERPKGSFSTLEIQRTEQGDSAMYLCASSSQGIAKNIQYFGAGTRLSVL.

This clonotype has more than one count but fewer than ten. The V call is TRBV10-3, the J call TRBJ2-5, with D maybe TRBD2 (5 bases). V lost 0 bases, J lost 2 bases, and 13 bases lay in between. Germline CDR1 and CDR2: ENHRY and SYGVKD. The CDR3 has 16 amino acids. This CDR3 reads CAISESIGLLQETQYF. The CDR3, as DNA: TGTGCCATCAGTGAGTCTATCGGACTGCTTCAAGAGACCCAGTACTTC.

The rearrangement joins TRBV25-1 to TRBJ1-6; 8 nucleotides align to TRBD1. Germline assignment: CDR1 MGHDK and CDR2 SYGVNS. V shed 3 bases, J shed 3 bases, and the junction held 7 bases outside the gene matches. This CDR3 has 17 residues. CDR3 sequence: CASSDAQGAFYNSPLHF. Written as DNA, the CDR3 is TGTGCCAGCAGTGACGCCCAGGGGGCATTCTATAATTCACCCCTCCACTTT.

Concerning this clonotype: The junction and the germline gene differ at one end; a read error may be behind it. The chain employs TRBV12-3 or TRBV12-4 and TRBJ2-1; no firm D call. This CDR3 is built from 15 residues. CDR3 nucleotide sequence: TGTGCCGGCAGTTTATCGGCGAGCTCCTACAATGAGCAGTTCTTC. It encodes CAGSLSASSYNEQFF.

This CDR3 reads CASSLAGGRADTQYF. The CDR3 coding sequence is TGTGCCAGCAGCCTAGCGGGAGGGCGCGCAGATACGCAGTATTTT. The V gene is TRBV12-3 or TRBV12-4, the J gene TRBJ2-3; 12 bases are a match to TRBD2. After removal of 6 bases from V and 4 bases from J, the junction contained 5 bases not matched to a gene. The CDR3 contains 15 residues.

Only a few counts were recorded for this clonotype. The V gene is TRBV7-2, the J gene TRBJ2-4; tentative D call: TRBD1 (6 bases). This CDR3 region has 16 residues. V was clipped by 1 base and J by 2 bases, with 12 bases between them. Germline loops: CDR1 SGHTA, CDR2 FQGNSA. CDR3 sequence: CASSLGTQGTKNIQYF. DNA for the CDR3: TGTGCCAGCAGCTTAGGAACCCAGGGGACCAAAAACATTCAGTACTTC.

The V and J genes are TRBV20-1 and TRBJ1-2; D may be TRBD1 (5 bases). Germline V gene sequence: CDR1 DFQATT, CDR2 SNEGSKA (reference sequence). The CDR3 contains 15 residues. Deletions cut 6 bases from V and 0 bases from J, with 17 bases between. CDR3 loop: CSARSGRTPNYGYTF. CDR3 nucleotide sequence: TGCAGTGCCCGCTCGGGGAGGACACCTAACTATGGCTACACCTTC.

This clonotype was counted at least ten times. This rearrangement joins TRBV6-6 to TRBJ1-1; D not resolved. V lost 5 bases to trimming and J lost 3 bases, with 10 bases between them. The germline V gene has CDR1 MNHNY and CDR2 SVGAGI (reference sequence). The CDR3 is made up of 13 amino acids. CDR3 sequence (DNA): TGTGCCAGCAGTACCGCAGAAGACACTGAAGCTTTCTTT. Protein product: CASSTAEDTEAFF.

The gene calls are TRBV10-3 and TRBJ2-3; 14 positions agree with TRBD2. V lost 3 bases, J lost 2 bases, and 7 bases stayed unmatched. The germline V gene encodes CDR1 ENHRY and CDR2 SYGVKD. The CDR3 consists of 18 residues. The chain's CDR3 is CAISDPPGLAGDTDTQYF. The CDR3 DNA follows: TGTGCCATCAGTGACCCACCGGGACTAGCGGGAGACACAGATACGCAGTATTTT.

This clonotype was detected many times. The J gene is TRBJ2-3, the V gene TRBV4-3, with D possibly being TRBD2 (6 bases). This CDR3 has 14 amino acids. Trimming took off 4 bases at V and 1 base at J, with 9 bases between the two ends. Germline V CDR1 and CDR2: LGHNA, YSLEER. CDR3: CASSPGLRTDTQYF. The CDR3 DNA is TGCGCCAGCAGCCCGGGACTCCGCACAGATACGCAGTATTTT.